Listed below are T cell receptor beta chains from one sample, sequenced in a study of cytomegalovirus exposure and HLA in healthy donors. The protocol was immunoSEQ multiplex PCR, while the TCRdb copy is restricted to in-frame clones and leaves out a portion. The sample lists approximately 160,000 clones, around 77% occurring once. Sequencing was carried out using PBMCs. These receptors were collected from a woman aged 35 to 49 in good health and CMV-seronegative. CDR3s include the opening cysteine and the closing phenylalanine or tryptophan. A D gene is named only where the DNA matches it firmly. Part of the rows lack a size; the others show once, few, many or a class for expanded clones.

j_call v_call d_call clone_size cdr3_nt cdr3_aa
TRBJ2-1 TRBV18 . few TGTGCCAGCTCACCACGATTATCAGTACAGGGTATAGATGAGCAGTTCTTC CASSPRLSVQGIDEQFF
TRBJ1-1 TRBV28 TRBD1 few TGTGCCAGCAGTCCCTCCGGACAGGGGCCGAACACTGAAGCTTTCTTT CASSPSGQGPNTEAFF
TRBJ2-7 TRBV7-8 TRBD2 . TGTGCCAGCAGCTTAGTTAGCGGGAGTATCCCCACCTACGAGCAGTACTTC CASSLVSGSIPTYEQYF
TRBJ1-5 TRBV28 . . TGTGCCAGCAGTTCTTACAGGGACGGGTATCAGCCCCAGCATTTT CASSSYRDGYQPQHF
TRBJ2-1 TRBV21-1 . once TGTGCCAGCATTACAAGGGGATTTGAGGACAATGAGCAGTTCTTC CASITRGFEDNEQFF
TRBJ2-6 TRBV6-5 TRBD1 . TGTGCCAGCAGTTTTAGAACAGGGGCCGGGGCCAACGTCCTGACTTTC CASSFRTGAGANVLTF
TRBJ2-3 TRBV7-9 . . TGTGCCAGCGAGGGCACAGATACGCAGTATTTT CASEGTDTQYF
TRBJ1-1 TRBV7-8 . . TGTGCCAGCAGCTTAGAGCGCCTGGGGGGGATGAACACTGAAGCTTTCTTT CASSLERLGGMNTEAFF
TRBJ2-7 TRBV11-1 . . TGTGCCAGCAGCTTAGGCCTAGCGATATCCTACGAGCAGTACTTC CASSLGLAISYEQYF
TRBJ2-1 TRBV5-1 TRBD2 . TGCGCCAGCAGTCCCGGGACTATCTACAATGAGCAGTTCTTC CASSPGTIYNEQFF
TRBJ2-5 TRBV6-1 TRBD2 . TGTGCCAGCAGTGAGGACGGGGGGGGGCTAGCGGGAGGGCCGAGGGAGACCCAGTACTTC CASSEDGGGLAGGPRETQYF
TRBJ1-1 TRBV10-3 . few TGTGCCATCAGTCAGGGGAGGGGTGAAGCTTTCTTT CAISQGRGEAFF
TRBJ1-1 TRBV29-1 TRBD1 once TGCAGCGGGGGACAGGGTGACACTGAAGCTTCCTTT CSGGQGDTEASF
TRBJ2-7 TRBV5-6 . . TGTGCCAGCAGCTTGACAGGGAACGAGCAGTACTTC CASSLTGNEQYF
TRBJ2-7 TRBV6-1 TRBD1 . TGTGCCAGCACCGCGGGACAGGGTGTCTCCTACGAGCAGTACTTC CASTAGQGVSYEQYF
TRBJ1-1 TRBV19 . once TGTGCCAGTAGAGCGGGGATCGGAATGAACACTGAAGCTTTCTTT CASRAGIGMNTEAFF
TRBJ2-7 TRBV30 TRBD1 few TGTGCCTGGAAGGGGGCGGGTACCTACGAGCAGTACTTC CAWKGAGTYEQYF
TRBJ2-7 TRBV6-5 . few TGTGCCAGCAGTTTAGAGGGAATGGGGTCCTACGAGCAGTACTTC CASSLEGMGSYEQYF
TRBJ1-1 TRBV6-1 . few TGTGCCAGCAGTGAAGTTGGGGCCCAGGGAGGGCCGAACACTGAAGCTTTCTTT CASSEVGAQGGPNTEAFF
TRBJ2-7 TRBV5-1 . once TGCGCCAGCAGCCCCGCGGAGGGATCCTACTACGAGCAGTACTTC CASSPAEGSYYEQYF
TRBJ2-5 TRBV5-1 TRBD1 . TGCGCCAGCAGCTTGTCTGGACAGGGTGCAGTAGAGACCCAGTACTTC CASSLSGQGAVETQYF
TRBJ2-7 TRBV25-1 TRBD2 . TGTGCCAGCGGGGCGGGGGCCTACGAGCAGTACTTC CASGAGAYEQYF
TRBJ2-5 TRBV5-4 TRBD1 . TGTGCCAGCAGCTCCGGACAGGGGGCTGTGGGAGAACAGTACTTC CASSSGQGAVGEQYF
TRBJ2-7 TRBV7-8 . . TGTGCCAGCAGCTTATACAGGGTCCAGGGATTTCCACGTCTTTACGAGCAGTACTTC CASSLYRVQGFPRLYEQYF
TRBJ2-1 TRBV2 TRBD1 . TGTGCCAGCAGGGGACAGGGGGATGGTAATGAGCAGTTCTTC CASRGQGDGNEQFF
TRBJ2-1 TRBV4-2 . few TGTGCCAGCAGCCAAGTCGCACTAGCAGACAATGAGCAGTTCTTC CASSQVALADNEQFF
TRBJ2-7 TRBV2 TRBD2 once TGTGCCAGCAGTCTCCAAGCGGGAGGCGCACCCGAGCAGTACTTC CASSLQAGGAPEQYF
TRBJ1-5 TRBV9 TRBD1 . TGTGCCAGCAGCGCCGGGACAGGGTCCAATCAGCCCCAGCATTTT CASSAGTGSNQPQHF